This T cell receptor (beta chain) originates from a study of cytotoxic CD8 clonotypes in ibrutinib-treated CLL. Germline CDR1 is LGHNA and CDR2 is YNFKEQ. V was pared by 3 bases and J by 5 bases, with 22 bases between. The CDR3 is 18 residues long. Data came from immunoSEQ multiplex PCR; TCRdb stores just in-frame clones and leaves some out. This table has approximately 300,000 clones, about 77% appearing once. Study-level points and caveats: Patients had baseline clonality above age-matched healthy donors, and this clonality moved with circulating CD8+ T-cell counts.

A remark on this clone: Its specificity is not known.

This TCR was recovered from a human donor with chronic lymphocytic leukemia. The chain carries TRBV4-2 and TRBJ2-2; D not resolved. The sequencing used PBMCs, collected before ibrutinib treatment. The CDR3 loop is CASSHQPPFFQFTGELFF. The CDR3 nucleotides are TGTGCCAGCAGCCACCAACCCCCGTTTTTTCAGTTTACCGGGGAGCTGTTTTTT.